These 25 T cell receptor beta chains came from one sample sequenced in a study of beta chain features in type 1 diabetes (dated by TCRdb to 2017 to 2018). What the study reported, not specific to this receptor: A moderate but significant shortening of TCRB CDR3 length was observed in type 1 diabetes patients in all four CD4+ subsets.

These TCRs are of unknown antigen specificity. Libraries came from the immunoSEQ multiplex PCR assay. All of the isolated RNA was reverse transcribed with the High Capacity cDNA Reverse Transcription Kit, so expressed TCRB transcripts were sequenced. The table comes from immuneACCESS by way of TCRdb, which keeps in-frame sequences with V and J called. Part of the clones is missing from these tables; in studies checked, under half for an unresolved V gene and the rest for unknown reasons. The sample includes 95,000 to 150,000 clones, with roughly 15% observed a single time. The ten largest account for about 2.1% of the sample. Sequencing input: central memory CD4+ T cells from blood. These receptors were obtained from a man aged 25-45 years with type 1 diabetes.

This clone was counted between two and nine times. The V call is TRBV7-2, the J call TRBJ2-5; D is ambiguous. This CDR3 is 13 amino acids long. The germline V gene has CDR1 SGHTA and CDR2 FQGNSA. Deletions cut 3 bases from V and 3 bases from J, with 8 bases between. CDR3 sequence: CASSLMSEETQYF. The CDR3 nucleotides read TGTGCCAGCAGCTTGATGTCAGAAGAGACCCAGTACTTC.

V and J are TRBV7-9 and TRBJ1-3, with a weak D call TRBD1 (5 bases). The CDR3 length is 18 residues. Germline-derived CDR1 and CDR2 are SEHNR and FQNEAQ (reference sequence). V was clipped by 7 bases and J by 1 base, with 23 bases between them. The CDR3 nucleotides are TGTGCCAGCACCCCGTCGAAAGGCCGGGACTATTCTGGAAACACCATATATTTT. Protein product: CASTPSKGRDYSGNTIYF.

The J gene is TRBJ2-4, the V gene TRBV28; D is uncertain. The CDR3 has 11 residues. Trimming removed 1 base at V and 11 bases at J, with 6 bases between. From germline, CDR1 is MDHEN and CDR2 SYDVKM. The CDR3 region is CASSLSGVQYF. The CDR3 DNA reads TGTGCCAGCAGTTTATCGGGTGTTCAGTACTTC.

This clone appeared a few times. The chain has TRBV7-9 and TRBJ1-1; the D gene is possibly TRBD1 (6 bases). The CDR3 extends over 14 amino acids. The ends were cut back, 3 bases at V and 1 base at J, with 9 bases in the middle. Germline values: CDR1 SEHNR, CDR2 FQNEAQ (reference sequence). CDR3 loop: CASSFGTTNTEAFF. CDR3 nucleotides: TGTGCCAGCAGCTTCGGGACAACGAACACTGAAGCTTTCTTT. Full variable domain (rest looked up from reference TRBV7-9 and TRBJ1-1): DTGVSQNPRHKITKRGQNVTFRCDPISEHNRLYWYRQTLGQGPEFLTYFQNEAQLEKSRLLSDRFSAERPKGSFSTLEIQRTEQGDSAMYLCASSFGTTNTEAFFGQGTRLTVV.

This clone was found a few times. V usage is TRBV6-6 and J usage is TRBJ2-7; TRBD2 might be the D (6 bases). There are 14 residues in the CDR3. Germline lookup yields CDR1 MNHNY and CDR2 SVGAGI (reference sequence). Deletions cut 0 bases from V and 7 bases from J, with 13 bases between. The CDR3 bases are TGTGCCAGCAGTTACTCACGGGGGTACCGGGAGCAGTACTTC. Amino acid sequence: CASSYSRGYREQYF.

Comment on this clone: A much larger clone lies one base from this, so it may be a read error. The chain couples TRBV14 to TRBJ2-7; D uncertain. The CDR3 has 14 amino acids. CDR1 and CDR2 (germline): SGHDN, FVKESK. Here the CDR3 reads CAGSQGIRSPAQYF. CDR3 DNA: TGTGCCGGCAGCCAAGGGATCCGCAGCCCAGCACAGTACTTC.

The sample holds a few counts of this clone. The gene calls are TRBV9 and TRBJ1-1, with no clear D. This CDR3 contains 15 residues. Germline V gene data show CDR1 as SGDLS and CDR2 as YYNGEE. Trimming took off 0 bases at V and 0 bases at J, with 9 bases between the two ends. CDR3 bases: TGTGCCAGCAGCGTAGAATCGGAATTGAACACTGAAGCTTTCTTT. Protein: CASSVESELNTEAFF. Drawing the rest from reference TRBV9 and TRBJ1-1, the complete variable domain is DSGVTQTPKHLITATGQRVTLRCSPRSGDLSVYWYQQSLDQGLQFLIQYYNGEERAKGNILERFSAQQFPDLHSELNLSSLELGDSALYFCASSVESELNTEAFFGQGTRLTVV.

The V and J genes are TRBV29-1 and TRBJ2-2; 9 nucleotides agree with TRBD1. Germline V gene data show CDR1 as SQVTM and CDR2 as ANQGSEA. With 7 bases clipped from V and 4 bases from J, the junction kept 10 bases outside the gene matches. This CDR3 is built from 15 residues. CDR3 loop: CSAQPGTGSTGELFF. The CDR3 nucleotides are TGCAGCGCTCAGCCCGGGACAGGGAGCACCGGGGAGCTGTTTTTT.

The genes are TRBV25-1 and TRBJ1-5, with unresolved D. The CDR3 runs to 13 residues. Germline-derived CDR1 and CDR2 are MGHDK and SYGVNS. The V and J ends lost 5 bases and 3 bases respectively, with 8 bases between them. The CDR3 is CASSYGDNQPQHF. The CDR3 bases are TGTGCCAGCAGTTACGGGGACAATCAGCCCCAGCATTTT.

The chain uses TRBV27 and TRBJ1-6; D call uncertain. There are 14 residues in the CDR3. CDR1 is MNHEY, CDR2 SMNVEV, per germline (reference sequence). V dropped 3 bases and J dropped 4 bases, with 7 bases sitting between them. The CDR3 DNA is TGTGCCAGCAGTTTCATAGAGTATAATTCACCCCTCCACTTT. Amino acids: CASSFIEYNSPLHF.

This chain uses TRBV28 with TRBJ2-5, with TRBD2 as a possible D gene (5 bases). CDR1 MDHEN and CDR2 SYDVKM come from the germline V gene. Trimming pared 1 base from V and 7 bases from J, leaving 7 bases between. The length of the CDR3 is 12 residues. The CDR3 loop is CASSLYEGTQYF. The CDR3 bases are TGTGCCAGCAGTTTATATGAGGGGACCCAGTACTTC.

This clone was seen ten or more times. The rearrangement uses TRBV4-3 and TRBJ1-2; D not resolved. This CDR3 contains 16 residues. Germline CDR1 reads LGHNA; CDR2 reads YSLEER. The V end was cut by 0 bases, the J end by 0 bases, with 11 bases between. In DNA, the CDR3 is TGCGCCAGCAGCCAAGATGCGGGTACCTCTAACTATGGCTACACCTTC. It encodes CASSQDAGTSNYGYTF.

This clone turned up a few times. Other nucleotide sequences from this sample produce the same CDR3. V is TRBV6-5 and J is TRBJ2-5, with no clear D. The germline V gene encodes CDR1 MNHEY and CDR2 SVGAGI. The CDR3 extends over 14 amino acids. V lost 0 bases and J lost 1, with 6 bases in between. CDR3 nucleotide sequence: TGTGCCAGCAGTTACTCGGGCAGCCAAGAGACCCAGTACTTC. Translation: CASSYSGSQETQYF.

This clone has more than one count but fewer than ten. The genes are TRBV5-5 and TRBJ1-4; D not resolved. The CDR3 totals 15 residues. The germline V and J ends were trimmed by 4 bases and 3 bases, with 13 bases remaining between them. CDR1 is SGHKS, CDR2 YYEKEE, per germline (reference sequence). The CDR3 nucleotides are TGTGCCAGCAGCCTGTGGGGTGTGGCTAATGAAAAACTGTTTTTT. Translation: CASSLWGVANEKLFF.

The V gene is TRBV6-5, the J gene TRBJ1-3, with D unresolved. The germline CDR1 and CDR2 sequences are MNHEY and SVGAGI. The CDR3 extends over 11 amino acids. V was trimmed by 7 bases and J by 8 bases, leaving 9 bases between them. CDR3 in amino acids: CASKYAYTIYF. The CDR3, as DNA: TGTGCCAGCAAATACGCCTACACCATATATTTT.

This clone was counted between two and nine times. The chain uses TRBV5-8 and TRBJ2-7, with 8 nucleotides matching TRBD1. The trim removed 4 bases at V and 1 base at J, leaving 10 bases unmatched. Germline loops: CDR1 SGHTS, CDR2 YDEGEE. This CDR3 region has 16 residues. The CDR3, as DNA: TGTGCCAGCAGCATTCCTGGACAGGGAAGATCCTACGAGCAGTACTTC. Translated, it gives CASSIPGQGRSYEQYF. The whole variable domain, filled in from reference TRBV5-8 and TRBJ2-7, reads EAGVTQSPTHLIKTRGQQATLRCSPISGHTSVYWYQQALGLGLQFLLWYDEGEERNRGNFPPRFSGRQFPNYSSELNVNALELEDSALYLCASSIPGQGRSYEQYFGPGTRLTVT.

The rearrangement joins TRBV6-1 to TRBJ1-1, with 7 positions matching TRBD1. The CDR3 contains 13 residues. Germline assignment: CDR1 MNHNS and CDR2 SASEGT. The ends lost 7 bases at V and 3 bases at J; junction bases unmatched: 5. CDR3 in DNA: TGTGCCAGCACAGGGGGGCTCGACACTGAAGCTTTCTTT. This sequence encodes CASTGGLDTEAFF.

The rearrangement links TRBV28 to TRBJ2-5; TRBD2 might be the D (6 bases). The germline V and J ends were trimmed by 5 bases and 5 bases, with 15 bases remaining between them. From germline, CDR1 is MDHEN and CDR2 SYDVKM. The CDR3 sequence is 14 residues long. The CDR3: CASSPIGREETQYF. Written as DNA, the CDR3 is TGTGCCAGCAGTCCCATCGGACGGGAGGAGACCCAGTACTTC. Variable domain in full (rest from reference TRBV28 and TRBJ2-5): DVKVTQSSRYLVKRTGEKVFLECVQDMDHENMFWYRQDPGLGLRLIYFSYDVKMKEKGDIPEGYSVSREKKERFSLILESASTNQTSMYLCASSPIGREETQYFGPGTRLLVL.

This sequence joins TRBV9 and TRBJ2-1; the D gene is possibly TRBD2 (6 bases). The V gene's germline CDR1 is SGDLS and CDR2 YYNGEE. The length of the CDR3 is 18 residues. V was clipped by 3 bases and J by 0 bases, with 19 bases between them. This chain's CDR3 is CASSAPRRGTSSYNEQFF. The CDR3, as DNA: TGTGCCAGCAGCGCCCCGAGGAGGGGAACGAGCTCCTACAATGAGCAGTTCTTC.

This chain links TRBV4-3 with TRBJ2-1, with a weak D call TRBD2 (5 bases). Germline V gene data show CDR1 as LGHNA and CDR2 as YSLEER. V was clipped by 1 base and J by 8 bases, with 12 bases between them. CDR3 length equals 14 residues. CDR3 in amino acids: CASSQGPEAYEQFF. The CDR3 coding sequence is TGCGCCAGCAGCCAAGGACCGGAGGCCTATGAGCAGTTCTTC.

This clone was recorded a few times. V gene TRBV5-4 combines with J gene TRBJ2-3, with TRBD1 as a possible D gene (6 bases). V was pared by 2 bases and J by 2 bases, with 12 bases between. The CDR3 loop spans 15 amino acids. Per germline, CDR1 SGHNT and CDR2 YYREEE (reference sequence). Here the CDR3 reads CASSFGQGTTDTQYF. The DNA of the CDR3 is TGTGCCAGCAGCTTCGGGCAGGGGACCACAGATACGCAGTATTTT.

The V gene is TRBV6-6, the J gene TRBJ2-5, with D maybe TRBD1 (6 bases). CDR3 length equals 13 residues. From germline, CDR1 is MNHNY and CDR2 SVGAGI (reference sequence). V was pared by 0 bases and J by 5 bases, with 7 bases between. DNA of the CDR3: TGTGCCAGCAGTTACTCGAGGGGGGAGACCCAGTACTTC. Translating it yields CASSYSRGETQYF.

In this sample, this clone turned up a few times. This chain links TRBV28 with TRBJ2-5; D is ambiguous. CDR1 and CDR2 (germline): MDHEN, SYDVKM. V was clipped by 5 bases and J by 10 bases, with 14 bases between them. The CDR3 is made up of 12 amino acids. The CDR3 here is CASSRRPFGQYF. The CDR3 nucleotides are TGTGCCAGCAGTCGTCGGCCCTTTGGCCAGTACTTC.

There are a few counts of this clone. The rearrangement uses TRBV18 and TRBJ1-3, with D hard to call. This CDR3 comprises 16 residues. Trimming left V 6 bases short and J 2 bases short, with 17 bases between. Germline V CDR1 and CDR2: KGHSH, LQKENI. For the CDR3, the DNA is TGTGCCAGCTCCCAGGTGACGGGGATTGCTGGAAACACCATATATTTT. Residues: CASSQVTGIAGNTIYF.

V usage is TRBV9 and J usage is TRBJ2-1, with no clear D. The CDR3 sequence is 11 residues long. Trimming pared 0 bases from V and 10 bases from J, leaving 5 bases between. CDR1 and CDR2 from the germline V gene are SGDLS and YYNGEE. Here the CDR3 reads CASSVEREQFF. In DNA, the CDR3 is TGTGCCAGCAGCGTAGAACGCGAGCAGTTCTTC.